This T cell receptor beta chain was identified in a study of response to subunit inactivated influenza vaccine. Study results and caveats: Authors suggested each seasonal flu vaccination may recruit only limited numbers of new T cells.

A remark on this clonotype: The antigen is not known.

Each CDR3 protein gets one entry after TCRdb re-called the RT-PCR reads with MiXCR. Among a few hundred thousand distinct CDR3 sequences listed, 14% were seen once. Germline V CDR1 and CDR2: DFQATT, SNEGSKA (reference sequence). The CDR3 consists of 13 residues. V shed 6 bases, J shed 2 bases, and the junction held 5 bases outside the gene matches. The rearrangement links TRBV20-1 to TRBJ2-3, with TRBD1 matching over 7 bases. Sample: PBMCs from blood, taken about 13 days after vaccination. This clonotype originated in a man between 50 and 59 years old who received an inactivated influenza vaccine. This CDR3 is CSAGTANTDTQYF. DNA for the CDR3: TGCAGTGCCGGGACAGCCAACACAGATACGCAGTATTTT.